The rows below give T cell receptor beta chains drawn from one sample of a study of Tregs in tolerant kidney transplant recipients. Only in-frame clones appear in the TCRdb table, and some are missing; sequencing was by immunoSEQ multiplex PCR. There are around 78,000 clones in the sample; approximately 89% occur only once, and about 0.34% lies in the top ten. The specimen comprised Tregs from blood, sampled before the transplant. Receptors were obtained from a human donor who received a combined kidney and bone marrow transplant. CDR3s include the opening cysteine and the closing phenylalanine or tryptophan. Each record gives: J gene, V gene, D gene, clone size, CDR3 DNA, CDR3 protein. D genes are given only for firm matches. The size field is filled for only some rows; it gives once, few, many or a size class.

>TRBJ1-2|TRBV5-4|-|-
TGTGCCAGCAGCAGCCCCAGGGGCGGGTATGGCTACACCTTC
CASSSPRGGYGYTF
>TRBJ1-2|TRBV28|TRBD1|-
TGTGCCAGCACCCCTTGGGCAGGGGGGAAGGATGGCTACACCTTC
CASTPWAGGKDGYTF
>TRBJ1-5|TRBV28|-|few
TGTGCCAGCAGTTTAGACCAGGCCAATCAGCCCCAGCATTTT
CASSLDQANQPQHF
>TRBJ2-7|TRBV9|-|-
TGTGCCAGCAGTTGGAGACGGCAGAGACCCTACGAGCAGTACTTC
CASSWRRQRPYEQYF
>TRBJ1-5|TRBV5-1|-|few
TGCTCCAGCAGCTTGGCTGGGCAGGGGCAGCCCCAGCATTTT
CSSSLAGQGQPQHF
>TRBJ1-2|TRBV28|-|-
TGTGCCAGCAGAGCGGGTGTTTATGGCTACACCTTC
CASRAGVYGYTF
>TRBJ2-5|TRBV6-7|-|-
TGTGCCAGCACCAGGGGGGCAGTTTGTCAGACGTTCGGGGAGACCCAGTACTTC
CASTRGAVCQTFGETQYF
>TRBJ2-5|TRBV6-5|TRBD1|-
TGTGCCAGCAGTACCGGGACAGGGGAAGAGACCCAGTACTTC
CASSTGTGEETQYF
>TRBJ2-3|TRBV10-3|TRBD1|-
TGTGCCATCAGCATACAGGGGAAAAAAAACACAGATACGCAGTATTTT
CAISIQGKKNTDTQYF
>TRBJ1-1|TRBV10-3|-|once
TGTGCCATCAGTGGGGTAACGGGGGCGCGGATGAACACTGAAGCTTTCTTT
CAISGVTGARMNTEAFF
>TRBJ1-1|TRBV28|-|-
TGTGCCAGCAACCCGGACGCAAACACTGAAGCTTTCTTT
CASNPDANTEAFF
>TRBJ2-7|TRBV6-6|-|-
TGTGCCAGCAAACTCACGGGCAGCTCCTACGAGCAGTACTTC
CASKLTGSSYEQYF
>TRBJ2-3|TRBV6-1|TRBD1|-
TGTGCCAGCAGCCTCAGGGGGTGGGCAGATACGCAGTATTTT
CASSLRGWADTQYF
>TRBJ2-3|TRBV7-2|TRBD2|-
TGTGCCAGCAGCCTCACTAGCGGGAGAGGAGATACGCAGTATTTT
CASSLTSGRGDTQYF
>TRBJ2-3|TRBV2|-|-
TGTGCCAGCAGTGAAATAAGGGAGAAAGGTACGCAGTATTTT
CASSEIREKGTQYF
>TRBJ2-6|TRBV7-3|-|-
TGTGCCAGCAGCTTAAGGGTCAGGGAGGCTGGGGCCAACGTCCTGACTTTC
CASSLRVREAGANVLTF
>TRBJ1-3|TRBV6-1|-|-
TGTGCCAGCAGCCCTGACAGGATCGGAAACACCATATATTTT
CASSPDRIGNTIYF
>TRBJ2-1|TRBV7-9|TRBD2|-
TGTGCCAGCAACCAAGCGGGAGGGCCCTACAATGAGCAGTTCTTC
CASNQAGGPYNEQFF
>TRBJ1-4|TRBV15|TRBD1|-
TGTGCCACCAGCTCCTGGACAGGTGTGAGGGAAAAACTGTTTTTT
CATSSWTGVREKLFF
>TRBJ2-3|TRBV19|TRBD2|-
TGTGCCAGTAGTACACTAGCGGGGATGCGCACAGATACGCAGTATTTT
CASSTLAGMRTDTQYF
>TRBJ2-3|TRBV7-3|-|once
TGTGCCAGCAGCTTAGGGGACAGCACAGATACGCAGTATTTT
CASSLGDSTDTQYF
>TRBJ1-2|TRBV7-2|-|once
TGTGCCAGCAGCCCCCATGGGGGGTTTGGCTACACCTTC
CASSPHGGFGYTF
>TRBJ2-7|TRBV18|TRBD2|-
TGTGCCAGCTCACCGTTTGTTACTAGCGGGAACTCCTACGAGCAGTACTTC
CASSPFVTSGNSYEQYF
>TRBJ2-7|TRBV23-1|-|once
TGCGCCAGCAGTCACCTAGAGGGATTCGGGCAGGGCGAAGAAATCCCTCAACTCGGCGAGCAGTACTTC
CASSHLEGFGQGEEIPQLGEQYF
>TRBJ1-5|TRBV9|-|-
TGTGCCAGCAGCCCCGAAGGGGGTACAGCCCGGCCCCAGCATTTT
CASSPEGGTARPQHF
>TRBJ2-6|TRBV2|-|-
TGTGCCAGCAGGGCGGAAAGCGCTGGGGCCAACGTCCTGACTTTC
CASRAESAGANVLTF
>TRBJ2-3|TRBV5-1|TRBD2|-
TGCGCCAGCAGCAACCGACTAGCGGGAGGGATCACAGATACGCAGTATTTT
CASSNRLAGGITDTQYF
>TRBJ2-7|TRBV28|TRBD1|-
TGTGCCAGCAGCCCGGGGACAGGGATGGAGGAGCAGTACTTC
CASSPGTGMEEQYF
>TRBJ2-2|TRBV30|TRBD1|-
TGTGCCTGGCGGACAGGGTCTGACACCGGGGAGCTGTTTTTT
CAWRTGSDTGELFF